This T cell receptor (beta chain) is drawn from a study of blood T cell repertoires in COVID-19. Germline assignment: CDR1 LGHDT and CDR2 YNNKEL (reference sequence). The J segment lost 4 bases and the V segment lost 5 bases, leaving 14 bases of the junction unmatched. This CDR3 has 17 amino acids. Repertoires were generated with immunoSEQ multiplex PCR, while TCRdb's copy carries only in-frame clones and drops some. Found here are over 250,000 clones, roughly 86% of them singletons; the top ten hold around 1%. The chain recombines TRBV3-1 (or the pseudogene TRBV3-2) with TRBJ1-2, with 9 bases aligning to TRBD1. The sample consisted of PBMCs or T cells enriched from blood (not recorded which). The TCR originated in a young woman who had recovered from COVID-19. CDR3 residues: CASSSRLGTGLTYGYTF. In DNA, the CDR3 is TGTGCCAGCAGCAGCCGCCTTGGGACAGGGCTGACCTATGGCTACACCTTC.